This TCR beta chain derives from a study of blood T cell repertoires in COVID-19. The Seattle patients, enrolled during active infection, were followed longitudinally. Here immunoSEQ multiplex PCR was the method, and the copy in TCRdb shows in-frame clones only, minus some. The sample shows about 170,000 clones, approximately 86% of them seen only once. This CDR3 contains 15 residues. V was shortened by 5 bases and J by 5 bases, with 16 bases between the two germline ends. From germline, CDR1 is SGHAT and CDR2 FQNNGV. The sample comprised peripheral blood. The gene calls are TRBV11-2 and TRBJ2-1; TRBD2 might be the D (5 bases). The TCR originated in a woman between 35 and 50 years old with COVID-19, enrolled during active disease. Written as DNA, the CDR3 is TGTGCCAGCAGCCCTGATGGCGGGCCCAACAATGAGCAGTTCTTC. As protein: CASSPDGGPNNEQFF. Drawing the rest from reference TRBV11-2 and TRBJ2-1, the complete variable domain is EAGVAQSPRYKIIEKRQSVAFWCNPISGHATLYWYQQILGQGPKLLIQFQNNGVVDDSQLPKDRFSAERLKGVDSTLKIQPAKLEDSAVYLCASSPDGGPNNEQFFGPGTRLTVL.